This T cell receptor (beta chain) was sequenced during a study of T cells in Graves' hyperthyroidism and ophthalmopathy. Study-level results: Expanded thyroid clonotypes (above 0.001) were mostly also found in blood.

Researchers amplified the TCR beta CDR3 regions from RNA transcripts. In the first-round RT-PCR of the TCR CDR3, the HTBI primer set was used. TCRdb independently ran MiXCR on the multiplex PCR reads; one entry per CDR3 protein. The table includes around 450,000 distinct CDR3 sequences, roughly 13% detected once. Stable Graves' hyperthyroidism denoted no ophthalmopathy progression over 18 months. Exclusion of patients followed from uncontrolled infection, other autoimmune disease, pregnancy or lactation. This clonotype was counted at least ten times. Its specificity is not known. This clonotype was sampled from a woman under 30 with Graves' hyperthyroidism. The sample comprised blood.

CDR3 region: CASSLGQNAYEQYF. CDR3 in DNA: TGCGCCAGCAGCTTGGGACAGAATGCCTACGAGCAGTACTTC. This sequence joins TRBV5-1 and TRBJ2-7, with D tentatively TRBD1 (5 bases). Trimming removed 0 bases from V and 2 bases from J, with 9 bases in between. Germline V gene sequence: CDR1 SGHRS, CDR2 YFSETQ. CDR3 length: 14 residues.